The 8 T cell receptor beta chains given below trace back to one sample, sequenced in a study of cytomegalovirus exposure and HLA in healthy donors. A multiplex PCR was run with 60 Vbeta primers and 13 Jbeta primers. Repertoires were generated with immunoSEQ multiplex PCR, while TCRdb's copy carries only in-frame clones and drops some. The table includes about 200,000 clones, 82% detected once. What was sequenced was PBMCs. These receptors were obtained from a boy aged 2 to 10 in good health and CMV-seronegative.

The V call is TRBV7-2, the J call TRBJ1-5; a possible D gene is TRBD1 (6 bases). V dropped 1 base and J dropped 4 bases, with 8 bases sitting between them. Germline values: CDR1 SGHTA, CDR2 FQGNSA. The length of the CDR3 is 14 residues. As DNA, the CDR3 is TGTGCCAGCAGCTTAGAAACAGGGAATCAGCCCCAGCATTTT. Protein: CASSLETGNQPQHF. The full variable domain, its missing parts supplied by reference TRBV7-2 and TRBJ1-5, is GAGVSQSPSNKVTEKGKDVELRCDPISGHTALYWYRQSLGQGLEFLIYFQGNSAPDKSGLPSDRFSAERTGGSVSTLTIQRTQQEDSAVYLCASSLETGNQPQHFGDGTRLSIL.

The chain is built from TRBV4-1 and TRBJ1-1; 8 nucleotides match TRBD1. CDR3 length: 16 residues. CDR1 is MGHRA and CDR2 is YSYEKL in the germline V gene. J was trimmed by 0 bases and V by 3 bases; bases with no gene match: 6. The CDR3 sequence is CASSHLSTGVNTEAFF. The DNA of the CDR3 is TGCGCCAGCAGCCACCTCTCGACAGGGGTGAACACTGAAGCTTTCTTT.

V gene TRBV5-4 combines with J gene TRBJ2-2, with 8 bases matching TRBD1. Germline CDR1 is SGHNT and CDR2 is YYREEE (reference sequence). The CDR3 length is 15 residues. With V trimmed by 3 bases and J by 5 bases, 6 bases remained unmatched. The CDR3 loop reads CASSSAGQGTGELFF. In nucleotides, the CDR3 is TGTGCCAGCAGCTCCGCAGGACAGGGAACCGGGGAGCTGTTTTTT.

The chain combines TRBV5-1 with TRBJ2-3; weak D call: TRBD2 (5 bases). The CDR3 has 14 residues. Germline lookup yields CDR1 SGHRS and CDR2 YFSETQ. The ends were cut back, 3 bases at V and 2 bases at J, with 10 bases in the middle. The DNA for the CDR3 is TGCGCCAGCAGCTGGGAGAGAATCACAGATACGCAGTATTTT. Translating it yields CASSWERITDTQYF. The full variable domain, rest sourced from reference TRBV5-1 and TRBJ2-3, is KAGVTQTPRYLIKTRGQQVTLSCSPISGHRSVSWYQQTPGQGLQFLFEYFSETQRNKGNFPGRFSGRQFSNSRSEMNVSTLELGDSALYLCASSWERITDTQYFGPGTRLTVL.

The rearrangement uses TRBV7-8 and TRBJ2-2; TRBD2 agrees at 14 bases. CDR3 size: 18 residues. V gave up 5 bases and J gave up 0 bases; unmatched junction bases: 5. In germline, CDR1 is SGHVS, CDR2 FQNEAQ. As DNA, the CDR3 is TGTGCCAGCAGCCCAGGGACTAGCGGGGGCCCGAACACCGGGGAGCTGTTTTTT. Translation: CASSPGTSGGPNTGELFF.

This clone occurred once. The chain uses TRBV11-2 and TRBJ2-7; 7 bases are shared with TRBD2. The CDR3 consists of 15 residues. J gave up 3 bases and V 5 bases, and 10 bases lay outside the gene matches. Looked up from germline, CDR1 is SGHAT and CDR2 is FQNNGV. CDR3 loop: CASSQVGTIYYEQYF. The DNA of the CDR3 is TGTGCCAGCAGCCAAGTCGGGACTATATACTACGAGCAGTACTTC. Variable domain in full (rest from reference TRBV11-2 and TRBJ2-7): EAGVAQSPRYKIIEKRQSVAFWCNPISGHATLYWYQQILGQGPKLLIQFQNNGVVDDSQLPKDRFSAERLKGVDSTLKIQPAKLEDSAVYLCASSQVGTIYYEQYFGPGTRLTVT.

The chain links TRBV5-1 to TRBJ1-3, with no clear D. V was cut by 2 bases and J by 0 bases, with 9 bases left in between. Germline V gives CDR1 SGHRS, CDR2 YFSETQ. The CDR3 extends over 15 amino acids. The CDR3 DNA follows: TGCGCCAGCAGCTTCGAGCCAAGCTCTGGAAACACCATATATTTT. Translating it yields CASSFEPSSGNTIYF.

The chain recombines TRBV5-8 with TRBJ1-3; D is uncertain. Trimming removed 3 bases at V and 0 bases at J, with 10 bases between. Germline assignment: CDR1 SGHTS and CDR2 YDEGEE. The CDR3 has 15 amino acids. The CDR3 bases are TGTGCCAGCAGCTACACACGCCGCTCTGGAAACACCATATATTTT. Translated, it gives CASSYTRRSGNTIYF.